Listed below are T cell receptor beta chains from one sample, sequenced in a study of regulatory T cells in long-lasting Graves disease. TCRdb itself ran the multiplex PCR reads through MiXCR, one entry per CDR3 protein. The sample records approximately 380,000 distinct CDR3 sequences, about a fifth being singletons. The specimen comprised peripheral blood mononuclear cells (PBMCs), sampled when the disease was refractory, from a patient treated with antithyroid drugs. Receptors originate from a female donor with Graves disease. The CDR3 runs from the conserved cysteine through the conserved F or W. Each record gives: V gene, CDR3 protein.

>TRBV30
CAWSGGGGYEQYF
>TRBV28
CATGTGGASGANVLTF
>TRBV28
CASSLVPPGGLETQYF
>TRBV7-2
CASSQWGYNQPQHF
>TRBV18
CASSPQEGGLATQYF
>TRBV2
CASSGGGFSPLHF
>TRBV28
CASSLTASGFTGELFF
>TRBV7-9
CASSPLTPLRTGIGNTIYF
>TRBV7-2
CASSQGTSGKGGLFF
>TRBV19
CASSYDGLNTEAFF
>TRBV24-1
CATSDAGTEQFF
>TRBV4-3
CASSLEFSYGYTF
>TRBV6-5
CASSSLEGRYF
>TRBV7-9
CASSGPLLRYEQYF
>TRBV29-1
CSAGQGGGNTEAFF
>TRBV7-8
CASAGEGTDTQYF
>TRBV7-2
CASSPDRGPGEQYF
>TRBV7-2
CASSPGGDTQYF
>TRBV20-1
CSARDLDTEAFF
>TRBV12-3/TRBV12-4
CAGTGEETQYF
>TRBV2
CASSLDGGSSYEQYF
>TRBV2
CASSGVRVHSPLHF